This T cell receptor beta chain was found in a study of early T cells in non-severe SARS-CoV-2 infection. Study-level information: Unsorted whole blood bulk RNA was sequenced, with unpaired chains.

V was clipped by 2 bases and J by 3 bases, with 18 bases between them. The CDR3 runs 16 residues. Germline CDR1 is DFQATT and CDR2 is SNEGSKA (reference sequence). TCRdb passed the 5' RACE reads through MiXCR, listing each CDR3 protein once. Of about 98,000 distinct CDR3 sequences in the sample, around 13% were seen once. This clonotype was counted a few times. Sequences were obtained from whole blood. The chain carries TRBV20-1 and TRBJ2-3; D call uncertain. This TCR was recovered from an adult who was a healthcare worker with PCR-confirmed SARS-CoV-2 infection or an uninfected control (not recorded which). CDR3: CSARSTSRPGTDTQYF. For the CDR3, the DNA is TGCAGTGCTAGATCGACATCTCGTCCGGGTACAGATACGCAGTATTTT.